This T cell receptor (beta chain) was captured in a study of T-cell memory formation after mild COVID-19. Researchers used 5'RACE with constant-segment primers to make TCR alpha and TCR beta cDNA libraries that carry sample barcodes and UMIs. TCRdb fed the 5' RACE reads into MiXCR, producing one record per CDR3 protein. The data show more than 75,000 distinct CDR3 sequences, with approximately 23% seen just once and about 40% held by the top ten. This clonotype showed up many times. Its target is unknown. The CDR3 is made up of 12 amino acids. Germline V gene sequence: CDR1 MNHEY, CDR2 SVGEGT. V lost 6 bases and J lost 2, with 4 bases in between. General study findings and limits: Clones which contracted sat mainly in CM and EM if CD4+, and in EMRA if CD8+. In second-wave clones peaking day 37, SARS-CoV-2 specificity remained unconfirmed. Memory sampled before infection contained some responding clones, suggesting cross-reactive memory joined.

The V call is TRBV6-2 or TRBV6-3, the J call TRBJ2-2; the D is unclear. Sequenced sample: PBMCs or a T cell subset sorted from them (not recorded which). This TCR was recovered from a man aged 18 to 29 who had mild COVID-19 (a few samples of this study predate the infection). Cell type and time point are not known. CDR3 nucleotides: TGTGCCAGCAGCTACAACACCGGGGAGCTGTTTTTT. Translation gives CASSYNTGELFF.